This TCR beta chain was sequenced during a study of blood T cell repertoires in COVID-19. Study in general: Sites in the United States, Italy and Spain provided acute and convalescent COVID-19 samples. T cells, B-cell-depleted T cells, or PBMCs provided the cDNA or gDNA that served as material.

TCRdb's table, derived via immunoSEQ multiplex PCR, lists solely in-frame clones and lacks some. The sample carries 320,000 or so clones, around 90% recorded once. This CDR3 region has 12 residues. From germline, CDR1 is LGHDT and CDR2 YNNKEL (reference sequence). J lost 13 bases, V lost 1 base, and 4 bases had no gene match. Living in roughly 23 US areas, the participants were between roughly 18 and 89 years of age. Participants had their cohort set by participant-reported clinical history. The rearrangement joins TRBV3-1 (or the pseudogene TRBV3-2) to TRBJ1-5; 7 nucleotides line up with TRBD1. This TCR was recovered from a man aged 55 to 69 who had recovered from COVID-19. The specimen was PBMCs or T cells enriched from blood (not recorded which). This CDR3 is CASSQVGQAQHF. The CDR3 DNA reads TGTGCCAGCAGCCAAGTAGGACAGGCACAGCATTTT.